This TCR beta chain was recovered during a study of T cell responses to AZD1222 COVID-19 vaccine (dated by TCRdb to about 2021). In the study overall: AZD1222 recipients with second doses at about 4 weeks or about 12 weeks were pooled, because spike-specific TCR depth and breadth did not differ between schedules. A total of 233 trial participants underwent TCR sequencing, of whom nearly 210 received two doses of AZD1222 and 26 received two doses of the MenACWY control vaccine. Enrollment into the trials was organized by age into subgroups of 18-55, 56-69 and 70-plus years, and those subgroups contained roughly 160, 29 and 62 TCR-sequenced participants, respectively. General study outcomes and caveats: Nearly half of unique spike-specific TCRs reportedly recognized epitopes outside regions mutated in the B.1.351 and B.1.1.7 variants. Participants were mostly white British and included more females than males, and it was suggested by the authors that clonal diversity may have been underestimated. In the small 56-69-year group, the increase in depth fell short of significance, most likely because of low power. After two AZD1222 doses, spike-specific TCR breadth and depth were significantly higher than at day 0 and than in MenACWY recipients. Conclusions about previously exposed vaccinees were limited because only six AZD1222 recipients were SARS-CoV-2 seropositive at baseline. Vaccine-associated CD4 TCRs spanned the whole spike protein, with dominant responses in regions 160-218 and 743-854. Because no day 14 peak-response samples were available, the repertoires could be characterized only after the peak T cell response.

To note about this clone: No antigen is known for it. There are no base qualities to consult, and no much larger clone falls within one base.

The CDR3 regions of human TCRbeta chains were analyzed by immunosequencing. Per the authors' processing: TCRs in the repertoires were matched against a reference library of SARS-CoV-2-specific TCRs that had been generated with the MIRA antigen-specificity platform. Breadth was defined as the fraction of unique TCRs that were SARS-CoV-2-associated, and depth was defined as the fraction of total T cells that were SARS-CoV-2-associated. Each spike-specific TCR was assigned to its reactive spike region and to a CD4 or CD8 class using the MIRA data. Log10-transformed breadth and depth values were compared by one-way ANOVA with Sidak's multiple comparisons tests. As stored in TCRdb, this immuneACCESS dataset retains in-frame rearrangements with V and J assigned. A fraction of the clones does not appear; measured against another copy, unresolved V genes explain less than half of the discrepancy, and the remainder lacks a known reason. That table supplies the V and J calls and clone size; D and trimming were determined from the DNA. The sample records around 100,000 clones, 86% of which are singletons. The ten largest clones capture 5% of the sample.

Counted from cysteine to phenylalanine, this CDR3 has 16 amino acids. The only DNA kept is the CDR3, 48 bases in frame from the first base. V and J are trimmed by 2 bases and 5 bases, and the gene matches miss 9 bases of the junction. From the germline V gene (reference sequence), CDR1 is SEHNR and CDR2 is FQNEAQ. What the time point label conveys for this sample: baseline before first vaccination. Vaccinee samples were obtained from the UK trials COV001 and COV002, which included a single-blind randomized controlled phase 2/3 trial of AZD1222 (ChAdOx1 nCoV-19) in healthy adults. For TCRbeta chain sequencing, PBMC samples from trial participants were taken at day 0 and at day 28 after the second dose.

The material was peripheral blood, obtained on day 0 of AZD1222 vaccination. The chain is encoded by TRBV7-9 joined to TRBJ1-1; 9 bases in the junction line up with TRBD1. This sequence originates from an adult in good health. The CDR3: CASSLQSGQGKTEAFF. The DNA sequence is as follows: TGTGCCAGCAGCTTACAATCGGGACAGGGTAAAACTGAAGCTTTCTTT. Joined to the reference TRBV7-9 and TRBJ1-1 proteins, this CDR3 gives the full variable domain: DTGVSQNPRHKITKRGQNVTFRCDPISEHNRLYWYRQTLGQGPEFLTYFQNEAQLEKSRLLSDRFSAERPKGSFSTLEIQRTEQGDSAMYLCASSLQSGQGKTEAFFGQGTRLTVV.